A single TCR beta chain is shown here with its context. Its target antigen remains unknown. Nothing much larger sits one base from this clone, and base qualities are not available. This sample was included in a study of regulatory T cells in long-lasting Graves disease (dated by TCRdb to the early 2020s). In the study overall: Persistent Graves' disease meant more than 5 years of antithyroid drug treatment with TSH receptor autoantibodies that stayed positive. Patients with persistent Graves' disease were compared with patients with newly diagnosed Graves' disease using TCR sequencing and RNA sequencing of peripheral blood. In the clinical cohort, patients with persistent Graves' disease had used antithyroid drugs for an average of about 10.3 years. TCR sequencing covered 13 persistent and roughly 20 newly diagnosed Graves' disease patients, some 33 samples in total. The study was conducted in China and was registered as a clinical trial.

The CDR3 starts with the cysteine, ends with the phenylalanine, and has 12 residues. Only the CDR3 part of the read is kept: 36 bases, read in frame from the first base. Sequences ENHRY (CDR1) and SYGVKD (CDR2) are obtained from the germline V gene. The germline V end is reduced by 6 bases and the J end by 7 bases; junction bases left unmatched: 6. The library was prepared using multiplex PCR. These reads were obtained on an Illumina HiSeq 4000. To build TCR beta libraries, CDR3 regions were amplified by Arm-PCR using iRepertoire HTBI primers. Before sequencing, the PCR products went through gel purification. The authors' pipeline ran thus. Gene usage analysis of CDR3 amino acid clonotypes relied on the approximately 60 TRBV and around 14 TRBJ segments identified across samples. Filtered high-quality paired reads were merged into contigs using COPE and FqMerger. BLAST was used to align contigs to IMGT TRBV, TRBD and TRBJ reference genes, with CDR3 defined following IMGT. Highly expanded clones were defined as clonotypes with a frequency above 0.1%. Shannon entropy served as the measure of repertoire diversity, while the Gini coefficient captured V-J evenness. A clonotype was considered public if more than one individual shared it. TCRdb reprocessed the public reads (quality trimming at Q25 with fastp, clone calling with MiXCR) and kept in-frame beta chains. Each entry is one CDR3 protein sequence, shown with its most common DNA and genes. These V and J calls rely on TCRdb rather than the paper's analysis. The table for this sample lists almost 350,000 distinct CDR3 sequences; around a fifth of them were counted only once. The top ten constitute 25% to 35% of the sample.

The time point tag for this specimen amounts to: persistent/refractory GD, antithyroid drugs over 5 years with positive TRAb. For both TCR sequencing and RNA sequencing, RNA was extracted from PBMCs using TRIzol. The diagnosis of Graves' disease followed American Thyroid Association guidelines. Patients were recruited from an endocrinology department in Xi'an, China. Each patient gave approximately 8.8 milliliters of peripheral blood, collected in an EDTA anticoagulant tube. Ficoll Paque Plus density gradient separation was used to isolate PBMCs, and no further T cell sorting was performed. An Agilent 2100 Bioanalyzer and agarose gel were used to assess RNA quality, and a NanoDrop 2000 was used to measure RNA concentration. Summary of the overall study and its limitations: Lower TCR Shannon entropy and fewer highly expanded clones were observed in persistent Graves' disease patients than in newly diagnosed patients, which suggested clonal expansion. Sequencing and analysis were limited to the TCR beta chain. The authors noted that the small sample size was a limitation that may lower accuracy. Persistent disease showed preferential use of TRBV28, TRBJ1-2 and TRBJ2-5, whereas newly diagnosed disease favored TRBV20-1 and TRBJ2-1. Because the primary lesion, thyroid tissue, could not be accessed, the study looked at peripheral blood alone. Patients with persistent disease shared more public clonotypes (about 2,500) than newly diagnosed patients did (more than 900).

The rearranged segments are TRBV10-3 and TRBJ2-7, and 7 junctional nucleotides match TRBD1. This material consisted of peripheral blood mononuclear cells (PBMCs), taken when the disease was refractory, from a patient treated with antithyroid drugs. The source is a female donor with Graves disease. The CDR3 protein: CAIRQGLEEQYF. The sequenced DNA: TGTGCCATCAGACAGGGGTTAGAAGAGCAGTACTTC.